This record covers a single T cell receptor beta chain. Its antigen is currently unknown. The data belong to a study of T cells in Graves' hyperthyroidism and ophthalmopathy. At the level of the study: Peripheral blood sampling occurred at initial diagnosis, before any treatment.

Study-wide results and limits: Separation of ophthalmopathy from stable hyperthyroidism was achieved by a 13 V-J model. Among clonotypes expanded in thyroid above 0.001, most were also found in blood.

Hyperthyroidism, newly diagnosed and lasting under 2 months, affected patients aged 18 to 65. V lost 3 bases and J lost 2; bases outside the gene matches: 12. The CDR3 contains 17 residues. Amplification yielded TCR beta CDR3 regions, with RNA transcripts as the source. First-round RT-PCR targeting the TCR CDR3 was performed with the HTBI primer set. TCRdb recomputed calls from the multiplex PCR reads with MiXCR, one row per CDR3 protein. Here the sample spans some 350,000 distinct CDR3 sequences, just under 25% being singletons. The sequencing input was blood. This sequence joins TRBV12-3 or TRBV12-4 and TRBJ2-7; 8 bases align to TRBD2. The sequence was collected from a man aged 50-59 years with Graves' hyperthyroidism. In DNA form, the CDR3 reads TGTGCCAGCAGTTTGGAACTACACGGGAGGGAAACCTACGAGCAGTACTTC. The encoded protein is CASSLELHGRETYEQYF.